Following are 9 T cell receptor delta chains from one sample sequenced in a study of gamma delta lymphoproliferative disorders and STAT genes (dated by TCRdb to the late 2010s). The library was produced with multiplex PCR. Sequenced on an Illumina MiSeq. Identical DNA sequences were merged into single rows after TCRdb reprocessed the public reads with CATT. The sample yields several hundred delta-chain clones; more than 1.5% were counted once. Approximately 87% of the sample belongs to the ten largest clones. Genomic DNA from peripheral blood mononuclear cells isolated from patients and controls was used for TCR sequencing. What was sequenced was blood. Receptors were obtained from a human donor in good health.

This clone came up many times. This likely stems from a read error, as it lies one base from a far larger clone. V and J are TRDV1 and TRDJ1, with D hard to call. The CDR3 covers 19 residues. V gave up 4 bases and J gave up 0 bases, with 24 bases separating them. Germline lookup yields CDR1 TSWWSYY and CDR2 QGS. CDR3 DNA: TGTGCTCTTGGGGCATTCCCCCCCTGGCGGTCCAAGTACACCGATAAACTCATCTTT. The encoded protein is CALGAFPPWRSKYTDKLIF.

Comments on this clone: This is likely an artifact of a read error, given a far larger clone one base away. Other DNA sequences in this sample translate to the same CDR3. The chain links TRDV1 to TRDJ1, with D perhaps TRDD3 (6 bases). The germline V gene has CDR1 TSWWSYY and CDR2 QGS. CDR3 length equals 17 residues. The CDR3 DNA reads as TGTGCTCTTGGGGAAAAGGGCTGGGGACAGTACACCGATAAACTCATCTTC. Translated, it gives CALGEKGWGQYTDKLIF.

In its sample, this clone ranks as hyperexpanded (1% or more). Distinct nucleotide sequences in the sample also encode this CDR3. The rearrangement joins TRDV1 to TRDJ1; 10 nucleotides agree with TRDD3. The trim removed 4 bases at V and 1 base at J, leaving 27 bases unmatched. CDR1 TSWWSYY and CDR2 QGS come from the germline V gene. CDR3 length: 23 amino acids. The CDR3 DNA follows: TGTGCTCTTGGGGCCCTCCCAGTCCTCCTCAAAAGCAGGGGGATACGCGGCACCGATAAACTCATCTTT. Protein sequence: CALGALPVLLKSRGIRGTDKLIF.

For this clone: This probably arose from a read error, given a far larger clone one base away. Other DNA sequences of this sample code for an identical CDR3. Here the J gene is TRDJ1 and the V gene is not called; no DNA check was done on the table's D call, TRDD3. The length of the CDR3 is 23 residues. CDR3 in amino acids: CALVYGGGPPRVYWGSLTDKLIF. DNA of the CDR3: TGTGCCCTTGTGTATGGGGGAGGACCTCCCCGCGTTTACTGGGGGTCTTTGACCGATAAACTCATCTTT.

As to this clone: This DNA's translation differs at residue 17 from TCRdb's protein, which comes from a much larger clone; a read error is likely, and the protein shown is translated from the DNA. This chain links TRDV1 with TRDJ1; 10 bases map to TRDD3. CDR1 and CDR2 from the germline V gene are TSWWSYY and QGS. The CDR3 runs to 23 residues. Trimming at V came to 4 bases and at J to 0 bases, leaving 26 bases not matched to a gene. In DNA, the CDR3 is TGTGCTCTTGGGGCCCTCCCAGTCCTCCTCAAAAGCAGGGGGATACGCGACACCGATAAACTCATCTTT. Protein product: CALGALPVLLKSRGIRDTDKLIF.

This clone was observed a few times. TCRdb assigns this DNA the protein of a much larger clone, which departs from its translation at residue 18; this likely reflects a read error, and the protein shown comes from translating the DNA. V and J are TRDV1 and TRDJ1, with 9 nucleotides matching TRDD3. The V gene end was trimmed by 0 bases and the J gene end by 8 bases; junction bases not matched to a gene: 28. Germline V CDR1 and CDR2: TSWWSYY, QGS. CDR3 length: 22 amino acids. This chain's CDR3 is CALGELFPLLPIAVWGMKKLIF. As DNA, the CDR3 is TGTGCTCTTGGGGAACTATTCCCCCTACTTCCTATTGCCGTCTGGGGGATGAAAAAACTCATCTTT.

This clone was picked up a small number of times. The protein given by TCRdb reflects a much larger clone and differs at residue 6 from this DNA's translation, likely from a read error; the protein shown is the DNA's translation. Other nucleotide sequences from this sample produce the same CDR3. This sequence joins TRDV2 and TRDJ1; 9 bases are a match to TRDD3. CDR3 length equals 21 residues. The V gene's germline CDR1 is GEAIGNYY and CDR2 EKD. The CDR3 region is CACDTIGKTGGLGESTDKLIF. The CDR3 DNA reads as TGTGCCTGTGACACCATAGGGAAAACTGGGGGACTTGGGGAGTCCACCGATAAACTCATTTTT.

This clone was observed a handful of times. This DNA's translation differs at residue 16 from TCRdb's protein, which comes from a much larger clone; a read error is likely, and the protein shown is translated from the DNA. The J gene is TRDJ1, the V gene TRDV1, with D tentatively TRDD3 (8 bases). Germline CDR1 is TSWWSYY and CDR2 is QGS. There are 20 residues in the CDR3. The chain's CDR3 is CALGGLPPWYWGFYTNKLIF. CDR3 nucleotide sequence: TGTGCTCTTGGCGGCCTTCCTCCTTGGTACTGGGGGTTCTACACCAATAAACTCATCTTT.

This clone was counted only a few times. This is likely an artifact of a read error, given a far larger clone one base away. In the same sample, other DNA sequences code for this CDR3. CDR3 bases: TGTGCCCTTGGGGCCCTCCCAGTCCTCCTCAAAAGCAGGGGGATACGCGGCACCGATAAACTCATCTTT. It is translated as CALGALPVLLKSRGIRGTDKLIF. The gene calls are TRDV1 and TRDJ1; 10 bases align to TRDD3. The CDR3 consists of 23 residues. Germline loops: CDR1 TSWWSYY, CDR2 QGS.